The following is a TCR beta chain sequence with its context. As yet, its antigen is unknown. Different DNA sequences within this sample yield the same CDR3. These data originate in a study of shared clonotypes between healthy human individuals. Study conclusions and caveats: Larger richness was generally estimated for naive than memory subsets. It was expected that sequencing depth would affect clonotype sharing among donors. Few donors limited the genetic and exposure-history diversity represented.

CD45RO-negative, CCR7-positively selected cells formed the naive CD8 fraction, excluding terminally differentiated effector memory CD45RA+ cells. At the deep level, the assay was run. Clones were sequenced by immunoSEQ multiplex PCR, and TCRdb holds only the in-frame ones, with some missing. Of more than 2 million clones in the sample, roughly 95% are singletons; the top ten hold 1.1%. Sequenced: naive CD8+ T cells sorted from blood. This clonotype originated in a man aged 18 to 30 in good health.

DNA of the CDR3: TGTGCCAGCAGCCTGGACAGTAGCAATCAGCCCCAGCATTTT. It specifies CASSLDSSNQPQHF. The rearrangement links TRBV7-9 to TRBJ1-5, with D tentatively TRBD1 (6 bases). Germline V CDR1 and CDR2: SEHNR, FQNEAQ (reference sequence). The CDR3 consists of 14 residues. The V gene lost 5 bases and the J gene lost 0 bases, with 8 bases spanning the gap.